Given below is one T cell receptor (beta chain) in context. Study members were between about 18 and 100 years old and lived in about two dozen US regions. Clinical history as reported by participants underpinned cohort assignment. Within 2 weeks of study entry, exposed participants had contacted a PCR-confirmed or clinician-diagnosed COVID-19 case. This specimen belongs to a study of blood T cell repertoires in COVID-19. Original data processing: Reference gene primer amplification yielded estimated nucleated cell counts. Clones were sequenced by immunoSEQ multiplex PCR, and TCRdb holds only the in-frame ones, with some missing. From that table come the V and J calls and clone size; the DNA was used to work out D and trimming. Counted here are a few hundred thousand clones, about 86% occurring once; the ten biggest clones make up around 4.5%. The CDR3 is 13 residues long. Germline V gene lookup returns CDR1 SQVTM and CDR2 ANQGSEA. Trimming removed 7 bases from V and 7 bases from J, with 14 bases in between.

The sequence derives from a woman in her twenties or thirties who had been exposed to COVID-19. The chain has TRBV29-1 and TRBJ1-6; no clear D gene. Source material: PBMCs or T cells enriched from blood (not recorded which). CDR3 in amino acids: CSASRGPNSPLHF. Here the CDR3 DNA reads TGCAGCGCCTCTCGGGGTCCGAATTCACCCCTCCACTTT.